This T cell receptor (beta chain) was identified in a study of breast tumors, draining lymph nodes, adjacent tissues. Study-level findings and limits: Tumor repertoires ranked between lymph nodes and nontumor tissue in diversity, with V and J gene preferences. Tumor and nontumor repertoires were significantly more similar in luminal-like than in basal-like breast cancer.

V was trimmed by 6 bases and J by 8 bases, leaving 19 bases between them. The V gene's germline CDR1 is SGHTA and CDR2 FQGNSA. This CDR3 contains 15 residues. TCRdb passed the multiplex PCR reads through MiXCR, listing each CDR3 protein once. The sample lists about 200,000 distinct CDR3 sequences; about 32% were seen once. Axillary draining lymph nodes of breast cancer patients supplied the node samples. This clonotype was seen at least ten times. Its antigen remains unidentified. The sequence derives from a female donor with breast cancer. Some clones in this sample may be carry-over from other donors' samples. The specimen sequenced was axillary lymph node tissue. The chain joins TRBV7-2 to TRBJ2-2; possibly TRBD2 for D (7 bases). This chain's CDR3 is CASSQTLAGAGELFF. CDR3 sequence (DNA): TGTGCCAGCAGTCAAACTCTCGCGGGGGCGGGGGAGCTGTTTTTT. The variable domain in full, with the rest retrieved from reference TRBV7-2 and TRBJ2-2, is GAGVSQSPSNKVTEKGKDVELRCDPISGHTALYWYRQSLGQGLEFLIYFQGNSAPDKSGLPSDRFSAERTGGSVSTLTIQRTQQEDSAVYLCASSQTLAGAGELFFGEGSRLTVL.